These 12 T cell receptor beta chains were all obtained from the same sample, sequenced in a study of blood T cell repertoires in COVID-19. TCRdb's copy holds only in-frame clones and misses some; the assay was immunoSEQ multiplex PCR. The table includes roughly 60,000 clones, almost 90% detected once. The sequencing input was peripheral blood. Receptors were obtained from a man in his sixties with active COVID-19.

This rearrangement joins TRBV5-1 to TRBJ2-3; possible D gene TRBD1, 5 bases. CDR3 length equals 16 residues. Germline V gene data show CDR1 as SGHRS and CDR2 as YFSETQ. The V end lost 0 bases, the J end lost 1 base, and 12 bases lay between the germline ends. The CDR3 bases are TGCGCCAGCAGCTTGGACAGGAAAGGAGGCACAGATACGCAGTATTTT. It codes for CASSLDRKGGTDTQYF.

This chain connects TRBV5-1 to TRBJ2-7; perhaps TRBD1 as D (6 bases). This CDR3 is 14 amino acids long. Trimming removed 1 base from V and 4 bases from J, with 12 bases in between. Germline V lookup: CDR1 SGHRS, CDR2 YFSETQ. CDR3 in amino acids: CASSLYRDGYEQYF. In nucleotides, the CDR3 is TGCGCCAGCAGCTTGTACAGGGACGGTTACGAGCAGTACTTC.

The chain has TRBV27 and TRBJ2-1; 12 bases line up with TRBD2. The CDR3 sequence is 14 residues long. The V and J ends lost 7 bases and 7 bases, in that order; junction bases with no gene match: 5. In germline, CDR1 is MNHEY, CDR2 SMNVEV (reference sequence). The DNA for the CDR3 is TGTGCCAGCACCCTAGCGGGAGGGCCAAATGAGCAGTTCTTC. Amino acids: CASTLAGGPNEQFF.

This rearrangement joins TRBV24-1 to TRBJ2-1; 8 bases match TRBD1. With V trimmed by 1 base and J by 12 bases, 4 bases remained unmatched. CDR3 length: 13 amino acids. Germline V gene data show CDR1 as KGHDR and CDR2 as SFDVKD. CDR3 DNA sequence: TGTGCCACCAGTGATTTCAGGGGGCGCCGGCAGTTCTTC. Its protein is CATSDFRGRRQFF.

This clone appeared once. The chain uses TRBV28 and TRBJ2-7, with D maybe TRBD2 (5 bases). Germline assignment: CDR1 MDHEN and CDR2 SYDVKM. There are 15 residues in the CDR3. Deletions cut 6 bases from V and 1 base from J, with 16 bases between. The CDR3 loop reads CASSPAGPGSYEQYF. The CDR3 nucleotides read TGTGCCAGCAGCCCAGCCGGGCCGGGATCCTACGAGCAGTACTTC. The full variable domain, completed using reference TRBV28 and TRBJ2-7, is DVKVTQSSRYLVKRTGEKVFLECVQDMDHENMFWYRQDPGLGLRLIYFSYDVKMKEKGDIPEGYSVSREKKERFSLILESASTNQTSMYLCASSPAGPGSYEQYFGPGTRLTVT.

The chain uses TRBV5-1 and TRBJ2-1, with D unresolved. CDR3 size: 15 residues. The V end lost 5 bases, the J end lost 0 bases, and 12 bases lay between the germline ends. CDR1 and CDR2 from the germline V gene are SGHRS and YFSETQ. CDR3: CASSTTPGSYNEQFF. The CDR3 DNA reads as TGCGCCAGCAGTACTACCCCGGGCTCCTACAATGAGCAGTTCTTC.

This rearrangement joins TRBV10-1 to TRBJ2-2; TRBD2 matches at 10 bases. This CDR3 contains 16 residues. The germline V gene encodes CDR1 WNHNN and CDR2 SYGVQD (reference sequence). The junction had 2 bases not matched to a gene; V was cut back by 1 base and J by 3 bases. This CDR3 reads CASSEFLAGDTGELFF. CDR3 nucleotide sequence: TGCGCCAGCAGTGAGTTCCTAGCGGGAGACACCGGGGAGCTGTTTTTT.

J is TRBJ2-3 and V is TRBV7-8, with D tentatively TRBD2 (6 bases). The V and J ends lost 2 bases and 4 bases respectively, with 10 bases between them. The CDR3 has 14 residues. Germline V gene data show CDR1 as SGHVS and CDR2 as FQNEAQ. CDR3 nucleotide sequence: TGTGCCAGCAGCTTATCGCGGGGTGCAGATACGCAGTATTTT. Its translation: CASSLSRGADTQYF.

This chain connects TRBV19 to TRBJ1-2; 8 nucleotides align to TRBD1. CDR3 size: 17 residues. Germline-derived CDR1 and CDR2 are LNHDA and SQIVND (reference sequence). The trim removed 6 bases at V and 6 bases at J, leaving 18 bases unmatched. The CDR3 bases are TGTGCCAGTAGCATCCAGACGGTCCGGACAGGGAGGAATGGCTACACCTTC. Its protein is CASSIQTVRTGRNGYTF.

In its sample, this clone was seen once. The chain joins TRBV4-1 to TRBJ2-1, with D maybe TRBD2 (6 bases). The CDR3 runs 13 residues. Germline V gene sequence: CDR1 MGHRA, CDR2 YSYEKL. Trimming shortened V by 5 bases and J by 9 bases, and 14 bases separated the two germline ends. The CDR3 reads CASSALIAVEQFF. CDR3 sequence (DNA): TGCGCCAGCAGCGCCCTCATAGCGGTTGAGCAGTTCTTC.

The chain is built from TRBV6-5 and TRBJ1-4; 7 positions match TRBD1. From germline, CDR1 is MNHEY and CDR2 SVGAGI. V was pared by 2 bases and J by 11 bases, with 14 bases of the junction left unmatched. This CDR3 is 16 amino acids long. The CDR3 coding sequence is TGTGCCAGCAGTTACCCCGACAGGGATCCACTAGGGAAACTGTTTTTT. Residues: CASSYPDRDPLGKLFF.

The V call is TRBV20-1, the J call TRBJ1-3; D gene uncertain. Germline V gives CDR1 DFQATT, CDR2 SNEGSKA (reference sequence). The CDR3 loop spans 11 amino acids. V lost 3 bases and J 10 bases, leaving 10 bases between the germline ends. DNA of the CDR3: TGCAGTGCTAGGTGGGAGGAGACCATATATTTT. This encodes CSARWEETIYF.